This T cell receptor beta chain was obtained from a study of radiotherapy plus CTLA-4 blockade in lung cancer. Study details: Objective responses arose in approximately 17% of patients, and around 30% experienced disease control. Findings and caveats of the study: Early clonal dynamics of blood T cells, together with interferon-beta, were reported as the best response predictor. In blood, TCR clones derived from the tumor expanded after radiotherapy plus ipilimumab.

Repertoires were generated with immunoSEQ multiplex PCR, while TCRdb's copy carries only in-frame clones and drops some. The data show 34,000 or so clones, 70% to 75% seen once. Germline values: CDR1 MDHEN, CDR2 SYDVKM. V was shortened by 5 bases and J by 1 base, with 11 bases between the two germline ends. The CDR3 totals 14 residues. Points on this clone: Its cognate antigen is unknown.

Sample: peripheral blood, taken from a patient treated with radiotherapy plus ipilimumab. The receptor comes from a human donor with non-small cell lung cancer that progressed on radiotherapy plus ipilimumab. The rearrangement links TRBV28 to TRBJ1-2; D is uncertain. CDR3: CASSLQGLNYGYTF. The CDR3, as DNA: TGTGCCAGCAGTCTACAAGGTCTTAACTATGGCTACACCTTC.